This section outlines one T cell receptor (beta chain) sequence together with its context. This record belongs to a study of response to subunit inactivated influenza vaccine. TCRdb redid the calling of the RT-PCR reads with MiXCR, one entry per CDR3 protein. In the table there are 860,000 or so distinct CDR3 sequences, 21% of which are singletons. The CDR3 extends over 17 amino acids. The junction had 10 bases not matched to a gene; V was cut back by 4 bases and J by 0 bases. In germline, CDR1 is SGDLS, CDR2 YYNGEE. The chain links TRBV9 to TRBJ2-1, with 7 bases lining up with TRBD2. The TCR comes from a man aged 50-59 years who received an inactivated influenza vaccine. This material consisted of PBMCs from blood, taken less than 6 days after vaccination. Written as DNA, the CDR3 is TGTGCCAGCAGCCTCTCATTAGCGGGCAGCTCCTACAATGAGCAGTTCTTC. This codes for CASSLSLAGSSYNEQFF.